The rows below give T cell receptor beta chains drawn from one sample of a study of blood T cell repertoires in COVID-19. TCRdb's table, derived via immunoSEQ multiplex PCR, lists solely in-frame clones and lacks some. The sample has about 310,000 clones, 75% to 90% seen once. Specimen: PBMCs or T cells enriched from blood (not recorded which). The receptors were gathered from a man aged 25-40 years who had recovered from COVID-19. The CDR3 runs from the conserved cysteine through the conserved F or W. Each record gives: clone size, V gene, D gene, J gene, CDR3 protein, CDR3 DNA. The D gene is left open where the match is weak. A clone size is listed for some rows: how often the clone was seen (once, few, many), or a class if it is expanded.

.	TRBV4-1	TRBD1	TRBJ1-3	CASSQRRQGQGNTIYF	TGCGCCAGCAGCCAGAGAAGACAGGGGCAAGGAAACACCATATATTTT
.	TRBV12-3/TRBV12-4	.	TRBJ1-5	CASSLLSNQPQHF	TGTGCCAGCAGTTTACTTAGCAATCAGCCCCAGCATTTT
.	TRBV5-4	TRBD1	TRBJ1-1	CASSNTGTGVNTEAFF	TGTGCCAGCAGCAACACCGGGACAGGAGTGAACACTGAAGCTTTCTTT
.	TRBV6-5	TRBD2	TRBJ2-7	CASTHQRGAYEQYF	TGTGCCAGCACGCACCAGCGGGGGGCTTACGAGCAGTACTTC
.	TRBV20-1	.	TRBJ1-2	CSASDFNYGYTF	TGCAGTGCTAGTGACTTCAACTATGGCTACACCTTC
.	TRBV7-2	.	TRBJ2-2	CASSLVRQIKTGELFF	TGTGCCAGCAGCTTAGTGAGGCAGATCAAAACCGGGGAGCTGTTTTTT
.	TRBV21-1	.	TRBJ2-3	CASSKRGTGITDTQYF	TGTGCCAGCAGCAAAAGGGGGACAGGGATCACAGATACGCAGTATTTT
.	TRBV7-7	.	TRBJ2-2	CASSKSFRNTGELFF	TGTGCTAGCAGCAAAAGCTTTCGGAACACCGGGGAGCTGTTTTTT
.	TRBV29-1	TRBD2	TRBJ2-1	CSVGRGGNNEQFF	TGCAGCGTCGGACGGGGGGGGAACAATGAGCAGTTCTTC
.	TRBV19	TRBD1	TRBJ1-3	CASSFRDRANSGNTIYF	TGTGCCAGTAGTTTCCGGGACAGAGCTAACTCTGGAAACACCATATATTTT
once	TRBV2	TRBD2	TRBJ2-1	CASRLGGGLSYNEQFF	TGTGCCAGCAGGTTGGGCGGGGGTCTCTCCTACAATGAGCAGTTCTTC
.	TRBV15	TRBD1	TRBJ1-2	CATSSELGGRNTF	TGTGCCACCAGCAGCGAATTAGGGGGCCGGAACACCTTC
.	TRBV11-2	.	TRBJ1-5	CASSLESGSNQPQHF	TGTGCCAGCAGCTTAGAAAGCGGAAGCAATCAGCCCCAGCATTTT
.	TRBV6-2/TRBV6-3	.	TRBJ1-3	CASSSTTQLSGNTIYF	TGTGCCAGCAGTTCCACCACACAACTATCCGGAAACACCATATATTTT
.	TRBV29-1	TRBD1	TRBJ2-2	CSVRTGGGTGELFF	TGCAGCGTCCGGACAGGGGGCGGGACCGGGGAGCTGTTTTTT
.	TRBV27	TRBD1	TRBJ1-3	CASSPDRGHRDNTIYF	TGTGCCAGCAGTCCAGACAGGGGGCATCGGGATAACACCATATATTTT
.	TRBV6-5	.	TRBJ2-7	CASSHGGLEQYF	TGTGCCAGCTCTCATGGCGGGCTCGAGCAGTACTTC
few	TRBV5-1	TRBD1	TRBJ1-4	CASSRDRDEKLFF	TGCGCCAGCAGCCGGGACAGGGATGAAAAACTGTTTTTT
once	TRBV5-1	TRBD2	TRBJ2-3	CASSQGLAGADTQYF	TGCGCCAGCAGCCAAGGACTAGCGGGGGCAGATACGCAGTATTTT
.	TRBV4-3	.	TRBJ1-5	CASSQDAGLDQPQHF	TGCGCCAGCAGCCAAGATGCGGGCCTGGATCAGCCCCAGCATTTT
.	TRBV30	.	TRBJ1-5	CAWSVSLAQPQHF	TGTGCCTGGAGTGTCAGTTTAGCTCAGCCCCAGCATTTT